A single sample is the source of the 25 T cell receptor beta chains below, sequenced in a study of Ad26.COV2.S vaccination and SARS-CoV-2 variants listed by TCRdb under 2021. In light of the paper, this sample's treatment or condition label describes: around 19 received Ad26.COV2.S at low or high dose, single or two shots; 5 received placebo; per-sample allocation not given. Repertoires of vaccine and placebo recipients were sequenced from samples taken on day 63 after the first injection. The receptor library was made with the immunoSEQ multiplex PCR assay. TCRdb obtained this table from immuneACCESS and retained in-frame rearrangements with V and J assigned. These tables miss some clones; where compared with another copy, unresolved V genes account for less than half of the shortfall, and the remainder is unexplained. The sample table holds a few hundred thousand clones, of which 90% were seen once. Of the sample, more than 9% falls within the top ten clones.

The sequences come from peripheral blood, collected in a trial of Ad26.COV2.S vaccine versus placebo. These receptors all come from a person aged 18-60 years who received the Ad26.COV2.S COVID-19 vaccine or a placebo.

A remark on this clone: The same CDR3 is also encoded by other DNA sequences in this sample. The CDR3, as DNA: TGTGCCAGCAGCCAAGAGGGAGGTTCCTACGAGCAGTACTTC. Protein sequence: CASSQEGGSYEQYF. The rearrangement links TRBV3-1 (or the pseudogene TRBV3-2) to TRBJ2-7; D might be TRBD2 (6 bases). Trimming shortened V by 0 bases and J by 1 base, and 7 bases separated the two germline ends. CDR1 LGHDT and CDR2 YNNKEL come from the germline V gene (reference sequence). The CDR3 is 14 residues long.

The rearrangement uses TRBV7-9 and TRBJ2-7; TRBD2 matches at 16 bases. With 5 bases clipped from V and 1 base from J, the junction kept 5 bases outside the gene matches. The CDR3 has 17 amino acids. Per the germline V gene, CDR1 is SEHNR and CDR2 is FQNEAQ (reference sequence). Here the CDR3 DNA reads TGTGCCAGCAGCCCCGGGACTAGCGGGAGGGCTTCCTACGAGCAGTACTTC. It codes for CASSPGTSGRASYEQYF.

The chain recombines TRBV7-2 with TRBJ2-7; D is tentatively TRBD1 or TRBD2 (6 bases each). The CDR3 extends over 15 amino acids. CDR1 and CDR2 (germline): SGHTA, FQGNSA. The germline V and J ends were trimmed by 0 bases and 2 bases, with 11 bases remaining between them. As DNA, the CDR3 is TGTGCCAGCAGCTTAGCCGGGGGCACCACCTACGAGCAGTACTTC. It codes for CASSLAGGTTYEQYF. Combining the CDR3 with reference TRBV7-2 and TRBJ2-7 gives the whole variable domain GAGVSQSPSNKVTEKGKDVELRCDPISGHTALYWYRQSLGQGLEFLIYFQGNSAPDKSGLPSDRFSAERTGGSVSTLTIQRTQQEDSAVYLCASSLAGGTTYEQYFGPGTRLTVT.

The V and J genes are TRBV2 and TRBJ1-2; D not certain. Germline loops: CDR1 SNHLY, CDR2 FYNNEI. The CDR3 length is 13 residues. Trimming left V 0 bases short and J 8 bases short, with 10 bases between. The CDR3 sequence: CASSEAWSNGYTF. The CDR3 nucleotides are TGTGCCAGCAGTGAAGCATGGAGTAACGGCTACACCTTC.

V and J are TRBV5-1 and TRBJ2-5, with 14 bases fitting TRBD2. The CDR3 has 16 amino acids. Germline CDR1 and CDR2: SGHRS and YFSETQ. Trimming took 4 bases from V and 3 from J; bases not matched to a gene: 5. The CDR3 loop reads CASSPTGLAGEETQYF. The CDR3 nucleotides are TGCGCCAGCAGCCCGACGGGACTAGCGGGAGAAGAGACCCAGTACTTC.

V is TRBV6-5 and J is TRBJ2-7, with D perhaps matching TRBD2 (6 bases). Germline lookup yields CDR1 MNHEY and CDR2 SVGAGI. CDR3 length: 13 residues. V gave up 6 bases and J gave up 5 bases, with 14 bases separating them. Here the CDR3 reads CASRYPGEHEQYF. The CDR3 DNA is TGTGCCAGCAGATACCCGGGGGAACACGAGCAGTACTTC.

In nucleotides, the CDR3 is TGTGCCAGCAGTAAGAGCGGGAGTTCTCTCTTCGAGCAGTTCTTC. Amino acids: CASSKSGSSLFEQFF. The V gene is TRBV2, the J gene TRBJ2-1; 8 nucleotides match TRBD2. The CDR3 consists of 15 residues. The V and J ends lost 5 bases and 10 bases, in that order; junction bases with no gene match: 13. Germline V gives CDR1 SNHLY, CDR2 FYNNEI.

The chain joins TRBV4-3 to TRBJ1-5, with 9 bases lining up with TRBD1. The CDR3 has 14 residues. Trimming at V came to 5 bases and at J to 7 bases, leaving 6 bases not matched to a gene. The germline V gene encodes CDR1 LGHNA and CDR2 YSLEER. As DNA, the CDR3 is TGCGCCAGCAGCAAGACGGGACAGGGACAGCCCCAGCATTTT. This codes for CASSKTGQGQPQHF.

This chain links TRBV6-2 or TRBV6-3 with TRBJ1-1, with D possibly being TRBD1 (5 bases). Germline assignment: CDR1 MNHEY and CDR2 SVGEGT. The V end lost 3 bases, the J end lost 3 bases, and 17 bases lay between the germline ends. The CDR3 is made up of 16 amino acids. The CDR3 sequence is CASSYSHKTVYTEAFF. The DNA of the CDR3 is TGTGCCAGCAGTTATTCCCATAAGACAGTCTACACTGAAGCTTTCTTT.

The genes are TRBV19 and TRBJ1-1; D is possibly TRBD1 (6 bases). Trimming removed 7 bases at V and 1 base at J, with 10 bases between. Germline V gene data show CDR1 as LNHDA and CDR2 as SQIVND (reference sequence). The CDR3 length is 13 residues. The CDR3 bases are TGTGCCAGTAATCAACAGGGGAACACTGAAGCTTTCTTT. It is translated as CASNQQGNTEAFF.

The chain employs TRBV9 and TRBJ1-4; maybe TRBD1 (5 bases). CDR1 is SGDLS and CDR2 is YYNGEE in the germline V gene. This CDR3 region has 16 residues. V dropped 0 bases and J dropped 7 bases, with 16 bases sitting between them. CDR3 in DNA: TGTGCCAGCAGCGTAGACGGCAAAGGGGATTTTGAAAAACTGTTTTTT. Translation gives CASSVDGKGDFEKLFF.

CDR3 loop: CASSFRDRVIGYTF. CDR3 sequence (DNA): TGTGCCAGCAGTTTCCGGGACAGGGTTATTGGCTACACCTTC. The rearrangement joins TRBV28 to TRBJ1-2, with TRBD1 matching over 9 bases. Germline CDR1 and CDR2: MDHEN and SYDVKM. This CDR3 comprises 14 residues. V lost 3 bases, J lost 7 bases, and 6 bases stayed unmatched.

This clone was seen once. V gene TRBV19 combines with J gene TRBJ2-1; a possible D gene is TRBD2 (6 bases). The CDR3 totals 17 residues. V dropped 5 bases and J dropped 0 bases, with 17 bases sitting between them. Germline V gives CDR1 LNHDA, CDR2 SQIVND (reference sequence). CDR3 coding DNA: TGTGCCAGTAGTCCGGAAGGACTATTTAACTCCTACAATGAGCAGTTCTTC. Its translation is CASSPEGLFNSYNEQFF. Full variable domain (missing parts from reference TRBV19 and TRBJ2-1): DGGITQSPKYLFRKEGQNVTLSCEQNLNHDAMYWYRQDPGQGLRLIYYSQIVNDFQKGDIAEGYSVSREKKESFPLTVTSAQKNPTAFYLCASSPEGLFNSYNEQFFGPGTRLTVL.

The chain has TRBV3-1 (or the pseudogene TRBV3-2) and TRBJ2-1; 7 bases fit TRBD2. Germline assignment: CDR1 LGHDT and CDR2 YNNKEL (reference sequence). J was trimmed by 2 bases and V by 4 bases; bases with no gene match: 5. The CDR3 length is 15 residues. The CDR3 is CASSRLAEAYNEQFF. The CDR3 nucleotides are TGTGCCAGCAGCCGTCTAGCGGAAGCCTACAATGAGCAGTTCTTC.

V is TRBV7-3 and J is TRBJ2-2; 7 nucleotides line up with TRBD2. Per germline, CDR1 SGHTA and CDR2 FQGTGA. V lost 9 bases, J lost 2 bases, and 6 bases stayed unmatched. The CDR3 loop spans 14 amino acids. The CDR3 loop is CASSLAENTGELFF. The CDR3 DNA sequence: TGTGCCAGTTCGCTAGCGGAAAACACCGGGGAGCTGTTTTTT.

CDR3 nucleotide sequence: TGCAGCGTTGGCAGCCTAGCTAATACAGATACGCAGTATTTT. Its protein product is CSVGSLANTDTQYF. V and J are TRBV29-1 and TRBJ2-3, with TRBD2 as a possible D gene (5 bases). Trimming pared 4 bases from V and 3 bases from J, leaving 14 bases between. Germline values: CDR1 SQVTM, CDR2 ANQGSEA. CDR3 size: 14 residues.

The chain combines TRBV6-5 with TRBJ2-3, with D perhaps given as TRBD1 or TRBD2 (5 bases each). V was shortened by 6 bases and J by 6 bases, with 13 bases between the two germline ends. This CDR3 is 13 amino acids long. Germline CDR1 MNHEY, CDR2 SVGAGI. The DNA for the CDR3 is TGTGCCAGCAGACGAGGGACCGCGGATACGCAGTATTTT. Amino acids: CASRRGTADTQYF.

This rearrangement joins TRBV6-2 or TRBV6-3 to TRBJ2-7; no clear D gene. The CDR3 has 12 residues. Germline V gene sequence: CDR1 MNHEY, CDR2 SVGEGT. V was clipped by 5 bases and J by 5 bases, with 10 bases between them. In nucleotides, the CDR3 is TGTGCCAGCAGTATTCCCCGTAACGAGCAGTACTTC. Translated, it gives CASSIPRNEQYF.

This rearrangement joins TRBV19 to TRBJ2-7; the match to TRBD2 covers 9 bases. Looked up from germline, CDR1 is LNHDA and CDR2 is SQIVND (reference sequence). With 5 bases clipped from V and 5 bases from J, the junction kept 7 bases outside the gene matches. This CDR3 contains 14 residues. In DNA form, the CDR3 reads TGTGCCAGTAGTGCGGGAGGGCCGCACAACGAGCAGTACTTC. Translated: CASSAGGPHNEQYF.

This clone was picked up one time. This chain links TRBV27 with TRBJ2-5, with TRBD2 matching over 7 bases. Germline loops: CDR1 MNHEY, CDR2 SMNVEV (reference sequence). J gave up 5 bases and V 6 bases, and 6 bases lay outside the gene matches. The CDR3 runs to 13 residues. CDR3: CASSPREGETQYF. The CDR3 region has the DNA TGTGCCAGCAGCCCGAGGGAGGGGGAGACCCAGTACTTC.

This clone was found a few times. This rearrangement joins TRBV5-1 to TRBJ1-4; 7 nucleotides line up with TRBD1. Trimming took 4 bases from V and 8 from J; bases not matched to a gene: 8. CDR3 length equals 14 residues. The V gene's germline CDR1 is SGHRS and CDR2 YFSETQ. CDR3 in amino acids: CASSIGTAMEKLFF. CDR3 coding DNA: TGCGCCAGCAGCATTGGGACAGCAATGGAAAAACTGTTTTTT.

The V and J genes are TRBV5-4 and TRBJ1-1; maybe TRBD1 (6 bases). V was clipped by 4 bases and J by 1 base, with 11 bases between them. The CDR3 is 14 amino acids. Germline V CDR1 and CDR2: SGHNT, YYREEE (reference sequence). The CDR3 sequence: CASSNRGGNTEAFF. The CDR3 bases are TGTGCCAGCAGCAATAGGGGGGGGAACACTGAAGCTTTCTTT.

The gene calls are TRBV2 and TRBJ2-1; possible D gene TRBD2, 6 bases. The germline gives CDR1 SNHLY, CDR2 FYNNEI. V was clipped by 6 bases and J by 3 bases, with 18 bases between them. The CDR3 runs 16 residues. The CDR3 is CASSKGTLSLYNEQFF. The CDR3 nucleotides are TGTGCCAGCAGCAAAGGGACTTTATCCCTCTACAATGAGCAGTTCTTC.

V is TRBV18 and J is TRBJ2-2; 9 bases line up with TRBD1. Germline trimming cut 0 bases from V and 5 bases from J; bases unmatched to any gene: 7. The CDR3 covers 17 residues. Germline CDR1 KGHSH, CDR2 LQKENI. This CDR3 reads CASSPPRRQGVTGELFF. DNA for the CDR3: TGTGCCAGCTCACCACCGCGTCGACAGGGGGTAACCGGGGAGCTGTTTTTT.

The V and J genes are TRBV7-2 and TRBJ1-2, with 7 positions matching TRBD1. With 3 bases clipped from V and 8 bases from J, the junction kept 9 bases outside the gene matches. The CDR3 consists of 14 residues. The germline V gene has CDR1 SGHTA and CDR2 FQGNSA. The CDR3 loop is CASSFWDSARGYTF. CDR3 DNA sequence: TGTGCCAGCAGCTTTTGGGACAGCGCGAGAGGCTACACCTTC.